This record concerns one TCR beta chain sequence. This clonotype was picked up many times. No antigen is known for it. No much larger clonotype is one base removed from it; base qualities were not supplied. These data belong to a study of T cells in Graves' hyperthyroidism and ophthalmopathy (dated by TCRdb to about 2019). Study-level background: Peripheral blood was sampled at the time of initial diagnosis, prior to any treatment. For training and testing, the 100 patients in the discovery cohort were randomly divided in a 7:3 ratio. In roughly six Graves' hyperthyroidism patients, the study also compared T-cell repertoires from thyroid tissue with T-cell repertoires from blood. An independent validation cohort of fewer than 20 hyperthyroidism patients and about 15 patients who later progressed to ophthalmopathy tested prospective prediction of ophthalmopathy. After blood sampling, hyperthyroidism patients were treated with methimazole at a starting dose of 30 mg daily, and ophthalmopathy patients were treated with high-dose intravenous methylprednisolone. To identify TCR V-J signatures that set the groups apart, the researchers used a discovery cohort of more than 95 patients, made up of under 50 with Graves' ophthalmopathy and approximately 57 with stable Graves' hyperthyroidism. TCR Vbeta CDR3 sequencing of fewer than 150 peripheral blood samples (over 40 ophthalmopathy, 75 hyperthyroidism and roughly 17 progressor patients) is reported in the paper.

CDR1 and CDR2 were assigned from the germline V gene (reference sequence) as DFQATT and SNEGSKA. Between the V and J ends, shortened by 3 bases and 5 bases respectively, the junction contains 22 bases. Including the terminal cysteine and phenylalanine, the CDR3 comprises 16 residues. The retained sequence is limited to the CDR3, 48 bases, with the frame set at the first base. The TCR beta CDR3 regions were amplified from RNA transcripts. For the first round of RT-PCR on the TCR CDR3, the HTBI primer set was used together with the Qiagen OneStep RT-PCR kit. Libraries were constructed in a second round of multiplex PCR, after which size selection and purification were carried out. Libraries were sequenced paired-end with 100 bp reads on an Illumina HiSeq2000. As for the authors' bioinformatics: SOAPnuke was used to process the raw data, with reads discarded if the reads contained adapters or uncalled bases, had a mean Phred below 15, or lacked an exact constant-primer or identifier match. High-quality paired reads were merged with COPE v1.2.5, and unique nucleotide sequences were defined as clonotypes. MiTCR v1.1 was used to align the clonotypes against IMGT TRBV, TRBD and TRBJ reference segments. The analysis included only V-J combinations with a frequency above 0.0001, which together covered roughly 99% of the repertoires. A TCS score was defined as the ratio between F50 (clonal expansion) and ExV (chaos), using BLOSUM62-based TCRdist between CDR3 peptides within each V-J. Welch's t-statistics and random forest reduced roughly 540 V-J features to 10 to 15, which were used in a naive Bayes classifier (R e1071). Through fastp at Q25 and MiXCR, TCRdb rebuilt clones from the public reads, retaining in-frame beta chains. Every distinct CDR3 protein forms one entry, paired with its most common genes and DNA. These V and J calls originate from TCRdb's pipeline instead of the authors' own analysis. This sample gives about 570,000 distinct CDR3 sequences in total; approximately 14% of them show up just once. Approximately 15% of the sample is taken by the ten largest.

The investigation overall reported the following: A model built on a 13 V-J signature distinguished ophthalmopathy from stable hyperthyroidism, reaching roughly 88% sensitivity and 81.08% specificity in cross-validation and 80%/75% in testing. Sample size was not statistically predetermined, and investigators were not blinded to group allocation. In validation, the model predicted progression to ophthalmopathy a median of about 6.5 months before onset, with about 64% sensitivity and roughly 72% specificity. Most expanded thyroid clonotypes (frequency above 0.001) were also found in blood, which suggests that blood repertoires may mirror thyroid immune responses.

Stable Graves' hyperthyroidism was defined as the absence of progression to ophthalmopathy over 18 months of follow-up. Hyperthyroidism patients were aged 18 to 65 years and newly diagnosed, with disease duration of less than 2 months. The study excluded patients with uncontrolled infections, other autoimmune diseases, pregnancy or lactation. Diagnoses relied on clinical symptoms, serum thyroxine and TRAb, thyroid ultrasound and orbital computed tomography. PBMCs were separated from roughly 10 ml of fresh peripheral blood using Ficoll-Paque density gradient centrifugation. Trizol reagent was used to extract total RNA, and RNA quality was then checked on an Agilent 2100 Bioanalyzer.

The sample taken for sequencing was blood. The V and J segments used are TRBV20-1 and TRBJ2-5; no D segment can be confidently identified. This TCR came from a woman in her thirties or forties with Graves' hyperthyroidism. CDR3 sequence: CSASSPVGLSSETQYF. The sequence in DNA is TGCAGTGCTAGCTCACCGGTTGGGTTGTCCTCGGAGACCCAGTACTTC.